This TCR beta chain was captured by sequencing in a study of TIL therapy for anti-PD-1-resistant metastatic lung cancer (dated by TCRdb to the early 2020s). For the wider study: Tumors were harvested before any PD-1/PD-L1 blockade; patients then received nivolumab, and those progressing received lymphodepletion, expanded TIL infusion and IL-2. Enrolled patients had a median age of almost 55 years (range about 38-75) and a median tumor PD-L1 proportion score of around 5.6%. Most of the cohort had lung adenocarcinoma, including a few EGFR-mutant tumors and two ALK-rearranged tumors, and half of the patients were either current or former smokers. A median non-synonymous tumor mutation burden of approximately 1.4 mutations per megabase was determined across the cohort by whole-exome sequencing. Clonotypes were tracked across tumor, expanded TIL product and serial blood samples by T cell receptor beta sequencing of tumor and peripheral blood. Broader findings and caveats from the paper: Because the cohort was highly selected, with more treatment-naive, never-smoker and oncogene-addicted patients than is typical, generalizability is limited. Infused TIL clonotypes partially replaced the baseline peripheral repertoire then decayed over months, with no apparent association between persistence and response. The study protocol defined all tumor marker inferences as exploratory.

Interpreted using the paper, the time point label stands for: pre-treatment sample, taken before nivolumab and TIL therapy. A phase I trial run at two centers enrolled adults with stage 4 NSCLC between October 2017 and 2020. The samples were drawn from an open-label, single-arm phase I trial testing tumor-infiltrating lymphocyte therapy combined with nivolumab in advanced non-small cell lung cancer. Blood mononuclear cells from EDTA tubes were isolated by Ficoll gradient, snap-frozen as pellets, and DNA was extracted with a Qiagen mini-prep kit. Measured from the cysteine to the phenylalanine, the CDR3 is 16 residues long. Of the read, only the CDR3 DNA is kept; its 48 bases are in frame from base 1. Unmatched junction bases come to 10, with V trimmed by 3 bases and J by 5 bases. CDR1 and CDR2 were assigned from the germline V gene (reference sequence) as MNHEY and SMNVEV. In the case of this clone: This clone's antigen is unknown. Qualities for individual bases were not recorded, and no much larger clone is one base off.

Using bias-controlled multiplex PCR with the immunoSEQ v3 hsTCRB kit, the TCR beta CDR3 regions were amplified from genomic DNA. TCR libraries were sequenced on an Illumina NextSeq 500 to around 1.9 million read pairs for survey level or about 5-6 million for deep level. In the authors' own workflow: Clonality was reported by immunoSEQ Analyzer software, which also assigned V, D and J genes and filtered out non-productive sequences. To compare repertoires between infused TIL and blood, productive Simpson clonality was used along with the Morisita overlap index of productive TRB rearrangements. The absolute count of a clonotype in blood was estimated by multiplying the lymphocyte count by the CD3+ fraction and by the productive frequency of the clone. This is the immuneACCESS table as TCRdb keeps it, with only in-frame sequences that have V and J called. A part of the clones is gone; compared with another copy, unresolved V genes explain less than half, and the rest is unexplained. D and trimming come from the DNA, and the V and J calls and clone size come from that table. In this sample the table shows about 36,000 clones, 70% to 75% of which occur a single time. The ten most abundant clones make up under 7.5% of the sample.

Sequenced material: blood, taken at baseline. Recombination joined TRBV27 with TRBJ2-5; 9 junctional bases match TRBD2. The receptor was isolated from a person aged 30 to 80 with non-small cell lung cancer. CDR3 sequence: CASSFLSSGTLETQYF. The sequence in DNA is TGTGCCAGCAGTTTTCTCTCTAGCGGGACTCTGGAGACCCAGTACTTC.